The 19 T cell receptor beta chains reported below all come from one sample, sequenced in a study of blood T cells in healthy people across ages (dated by TCRdb to between 2015 and 2017). The library was prepared using 5' RACE. The reads were generated on an Illumina HiSeq 2500. The second PCR ran for roughly 7 to 11 cycles and used a J-beta primer mix along with a sample-barcoded 5' primer. In-frame beta chains were kept once TCRdb had trimmed the public reads at Q25 with fastp and called clones with MiXCR. Rows are unified per CDR3 protein, each entry keeping the most common DNA and genes. The sample contains 700,000 to 900,000 distinct CDR3 sequences, about a quarter of them found a single time. The ten largest make up over 2.5% of the sample. These data were also filed under a second study, of T cells of mothers and their children.

Sequences were obtained from blood. The origin of the receptors is a boy aged 5-17 years in good health.

The V and J genes are TRBV5-1 and TRBJ2-1; the match to TRBD2 covers 8 bases. The germline V gene encodes CDR1 SGHRS and CDR2 YFSETQ. The CDR3 consists of 19 residues. J was trimmed by 0 bases and V by 0 bases; bases with no gene match: 11. For the CDR3, the DNA is TGCGCCAGCAGCTTGGGAGGTAGCGGGGCTTCTTACTCCTACAATGAGCAGTTCTTC. Its translation is CASSLGGSGASYSYNEQFF.

The CDR3 region is CASSYVKGTNEKLFF. CDR3 DNA: TGTGCCAGCAGTTACGTAAAAGGGACTAATGAAAAACTGTTTTTT. The rearrangement links TRBV6-6 to TRBJ1-4, with D unresolved. V gave up 2 bases and J gave up 2 bases, with 9 bases separating them. The CDR3 runs to 15 residues. Germline V lookup: CDR1 MNHNY, CDR2 SVGAGI (reference sequence).

In nucleotides, the CDR3 is TGTGCCAGCAGCCCGGGGTTTGATACGCAGTATTTT. Its translation: CASSPGFDTQYF. V and J are TRBV7-9 and TRBJ2-3; D is possibly TRBD2 (5 bases). With 5 bases removed from V and 6 bases from J, the gap between germline ends came to 9 bases. CDR1 SEHNR and CDR2 FQNEAQ come from the germline V gene (reference sequence). CDR3 size: 12 residues.

V usage is TRBV6-5 and J usage is TRBJ2-7; TRBD2 agrees at 11 bases. The J segment lost 3 bases and the V segment lost 0 bases, leaving 1 base of the junction unmatched. The CDR3 has 15 amino acids. Looked up from germline, CDR1 is MNHEY and CDR2 is SVGAGI. CDR3: CASSYSLAGDYEQYF. CDR3 nucleotides: TGTGCCAGCAGTTACTCACTAGCGGGGGACTACGAGCAGTACTTC.

A few counts support this clonotype. The chain uses TRBV12-5 and TRBJ2-5, with D hard to call. With 2 bases removed from V and 5 bases from J, the gap between germline ends came to 9 bases. CDR1 is LGHNT and CDR2 is FRNRAP in the germline V gene. The CDR3 is made up of 13 amino acids. CDR3 nucleotides: TGTGCTAGTGGTTTGTATCTATCGGAGACCCAGTACTTC. The encoded protein is CASGLYLSETQYF.

This clonotype was seen at least ten times. The chain links TRBV28 to TRBJ2-7; D possibly corresponds to TRBD2 (6 bases). CDR1 MDHEN and CDR2 SYDVKM come from the germline V gene. Trimming shortened V by 5 bases and J by 2 bases, and 13 bases separated the two germline ends. The CDR3 totals 14 residues. The CDR3 DNA follows: TGTGCCAGCAGTGACCGGGGCGGGACCTACGAGCAGTACTTC. It translates to CASSDRGGTYEQYF.

This clonotype was recorded many times. The rearrangement joins TRBV5-1 to TRBJ2-7; 8 bases line up with TRBD1. The CDR3 is 14 amino acids. Germline CDR1 SGHRS, CDR2 YFSETQ. Trimming took 0 bases from V and 2 from J; bases not matched to a gene: 1. CDR3 nucleotide sequence: TGCGCCAGCAGCTTGGGGACAGGGACCTACGAGCAGTACTTC. Translation gives CASSLGTGTYEQYF.

The chain joins TRBV7-9 to TRBJ2-3; D is unclear. CDR1 and CDR2 (germline): SEHNR, FQNEAQ (reference sequence). V lost 5 bases to trimming and J lost 4 bases, with 10 bases between them. The CDR3 spans 13 residues. This CDR3 is CASSPLASDTQYF. DNA for the CDR3: TGTGCCAGCAGCCCCCTGGCGTCAGATACGCAGTATTTT.

In its sample, this clonotype was seen many times. The rearrangement joins TRBV28 to TRBJ2-7, with 8 bases that match TRBD2. V trimming: 6 bases; J trimming: 5 bases; junction bases outside the gene matches: 12. This CDR3 contains 15 residues. Germline V lookup: CDR1 MDHEN, CDR2 SYDVKM. CDR3 DNA: TGTGCCAGCAGATCAACCGGGACTAGTACCCACGAGCAGTACTTC. This codes for CASRSTGTSTHEQYF.

The sample holds one count of this clonotype. This rearrangement joins TRBV20-1 to TRBJ1-1; 8 nucleotides match TRBD1. V was clipped by 0 bases and J by 3 bases; unmatched bases: 6. The germline gives CDR1 DFQATT, CDR2 SNEGSKA (reference sequence). The CDR3 loop spans 15 amino acids. CDR3 loop: CSARDLTGGDTEAFF. The CDR3 DNA sequence: TGCAGTGCTAGAGATCTCACAGGGGGGGACACTGAAGCTTTCTTT.

In its sample, this clonotype was seen a few times. The chain uses TRBV12-3 or TRBV12-4 and TRBJ1-3; no reliable D call. Trimming cost V 6 bases and J 0 bases, with 9 bases left between them. This CDR3 has 14 residues. This CDR3 reads CASSSLGSGNTIYF. The CDR3 DNA sequence: TGTGCCAGCAGCAGCCTCGGCTCTGGAAACACCATATATTTT.

This clonotype appeared a few times. The V call is TRBV4-1, the J call TRBJ2-7; tentatively, D is TRBD2 (5 bases). CDR1 and CDR2 from the germline V gene are MGHRA and YSYEKL. The CDR3 covers 14 residues. V gave up 4 bases and J gave up 3 bases, with 13 bases separating them. The CDR3 sequence: CASSPGGGGYEQYF. As DNA, the CDR3 is TGCGCCAGCAGCCCGGGCGGAGGTGGCTACGAGCAGTACTTC.

This chain joins TRBV7-9 and TRBJ2-7; no clear D gene. CDR1 is SEHNR and CDR2 is FQNEAQ in the germline V gene (reference sequence). Trimming stripped 2 bases from V and 4 bases from J, with 9 bases between. The CDR3 spans 13 residues. CDR3 loop: CASSLMSGYEQYF. The CDR3, as DNA: TGTGCCAGCAGCTTAATGTCTGGGTACGAGCAGTACTTC. The whole variable domain, remainder taken from reference TRBV7-9 and TRBJ2-7, is DTGVSQNPRHKITKRGQNVTFRCDPISEHNRLYWYRQTLGQGPEFLTYFQNEAQLEKSRLLSDRFSAERPKGSFSTLEIQRTEQGDSAMYLCASSLMSGYEQYFGPGTRLTVT.

V usage is TRBV5-1 and J usage is TRBJ2-1, with D possibly being TRBD1 or TRBD2 (5 bases each). This CDR3 region has 15 residues. V gave up 3 bases and J gave up 8 bases, with 18 bases separating them. The germline V gene encodes CDR1 SGHRS and CDR2 YFSETQ. The CDR3 DNA reads as TGCGCCAGCAGCTCCACCGGGGCAACTTACGATGAGCAGTTCTTC. Its translation is CASSSTGATYDEQFF. The full variable domain, with the rest looked up from reference TRBV5-1 and TRBJ2-1, is KAGVTQTPRYLIKTRGQQVTLSCSPISGHRSVSWYQQTPGQGLQFLFEYFSETQRNKGNFPGRFSGRQFSNSRSEMNVSTLELGDSALYLCASSSTGATYDEQFFGPGTRLTVL.

This chain connects TRBV6-6 to TRBJ1-2; 8 bases are a match to TRBD1. Per germline, CDR1 MNHNY and CDR2 SVGAGI (reference sequence). V lost 5 bases, J lost 4 bases, and 6 bases stayed unmatched. The CDR3 runs to 14 residues. The CDR3: CASSGQGYLYGYTF. DNA of the CDR3: TGTGCCAGCAGTGGACAGGGTTACCTCTATGGCTACACCTTC.

This clonotype came up a few times. The chain recombines TRBV7-9 with TRBJ1-4, with D unresolved. V shed 0 bases and J shed 13 bases, with 6 bases lying between them. The CDR3 runs to 11 residues. The germline gives CDR1 SEHNR, CDR2 FQNEAQ (reference sequence). For the CDR3, the DNA is TGTGCCAGCAGCTTAGCCGGTGGACTGTTTTTT. Its translation is CASSLAGGLFF.

The chain employs TRBV6-6 and TRBJ1-2; D call uncertain. Trimming took 0 bases from V and 6 from J, leaving 11 bases between them. Germline V gene lookup returns CDR1 MNHNY and CDR2 SVGAGI (reference sequence). The CDR3 has 14 residues. The chain's CDR3 is CASSYSTGSHGYTF. CDR3 DNA sequence: TGTGCCAGCAGTTACTCCACCGGGAGCCATGGCTACACCTTC.

This rearrangement joins TRBV12-3 or TRBV12-4 to TRBJ2-2, with 7 bases fitting TRBD1. The trim removed 3 bases at V and 1 base at J, leaving 11 bases unmatched. This CDR3 is 18 amino acids long. The CDR3 DNA reads TGTGCCAGCAGTTTTCCCACGGGACAGACATTGAACACCGGGGAGCTGTTTTTT. Translating it yields CASSFPTGQTLNTGELFF.

CDR3 residues: CASSQLTGSYNEQFF. The CDR3 nucleotides read TGTGCCAGCAGCCAACTAACAGGATCCTACAATGAGCAGTTCTTC. J is TRBJ2-1 and V is TRBV3-1; tentative D call: TRBD1 (5 bases). The germline V and J ends were trimmed by 2 bases and 1 base, with 9 bases remaining between them. The germline CDR1 and CDR2 sequences are LGHDT and YNNKEL (reference sequence). This CDR3 has 15 residues.